Listed below are T cell receptor beta chains from one sample, sequenced in a study of blood T cell repertoires in COVID-19. This table comes from immunoSEQ multiplex PCR, and its TCRdb copy is limited to in-frame clones, with some not included. Of 320,000 or so clones in the sample, less than 85% were seen once. Sequencing used PBMCs or T cells enriched from blood (not recorded which). These receptors all come from a young woman who had been exposed to COVID-19. Each CDR3 is given with its conserved first and last residue. Each record gives: J gene, V gene, D gene, clone size, CDR3 DNA, CDR3 protein. The D gene is left open where the match is weak. For some rows the clone size is stated as once, few or many, or as a class when expanded; others skip it.

J gene: TRBJ2-2
V gene: TRBV4-2
D gene: -
clone size: -
CDR3 DNA: TGTGCCAGCAGCCCCACTCTTGCGTCCGGGGAGCTGTTTTTT
CDR3 protein: CASSPTLASGELFF

J gene: TRBJ2-5
V gene: TRBV6-2/TRBV6-3
D gene: TRBD2
clone size: -
CDR3 DNA: TGTGCCAGCAGTTCCGGGACTAGCGGGGGGCCCCAAGAGACCCAGTACTTC
CDR3 protein: CASSSGTSGGPQETQYF

J gene: TRBJ2-2
V gene: TRBV4-3
D gene: -
clone size: -
CDR3 DNA: TGCGCCAGCAGCCAAGCAGGCAGGGGTCTTAACACCGGGGAGCTGTTTTTT
CDR3 protein: CASSQAGRGLNTGELFF

J gene: TRBJ1-6
V gene: TRBV4-3
D gene: TRBD1
clone size: -
CDR3 DNA: TGCGCCAGCAGCCAAGAACCGGACAGGAGCTCCTATAATTCACCCCTCCACTTT
CDR3 protein: CASSQEPDRSSYNSPLHF

J gene: TRBJ2-7
V gene: TRBV29-1
D gene: TRBD1
clone size: -
CDR3 DNA: TGCAGCGTTGCAGGGGACAGTATCTACGAGCAGTACTTC
CDR3 protein: CSVAGDSIYEQYF

J gene: TRBJ1-5
V gene: TRBV19
D gene: -
clone size: once
CDR3 DNA: TGTGCCAGTAGATTGAGAGGGCAGGAGAGCTATCAGCCCCAGCATTTT
CDR3 protein: CASRLRGQESYQPQHF

J gene: TRBJ2-1
V gene: TRBV6-4
D gene: TRBD2
clone size: -
CDR3 DNA: TGTGCCAGCCCTAATCGGGGGGGGTTTTCGTACAATGAGCAGTTCTTC
CDR3 protein: CASPNRGGFSYNEQFF

J gene: TRBJ2-2
V gene: TRBV9
D gene: -
clone size: many
CDR3 DNA: TGTGCCAGCAGCGCGGAGGGGAACACCGGGGAGCTGTTTTTT
CDR3 protein: CASSAEGNTGELFF

J gene: TRBJ1-2
V gene: TRBV6-2/TRBV6-3
D gene: -
clone size: -
CDR3 DNA: TGTGCCAGCAGTGATCTATCAGGGTCCAACTATGGCTACACCTTC
CDR3 protein: CASSDLSGSNYGYTF

J gene: TRBJ1-2
V gene: TRBV28
D gene: -
clone size: -
CDR3 DNA: TGTGCCAGCAGTTTATCAGGTGATCCTAACTATGGCTACACCTTC
CDR3 protein: CASSLSGDPNYGYTF

J gene: TRBJ2-5
V gene: TRBV19
D gene: TRBD1
clone size: -
CDR3 DNA: TGTGCCAGTAGTACCCCGACAGGGGGGCGTACCAAGGAGACCCAGTACTTC
CDR3 protein: CASSTPTGGRTKETQYF

J gene: TRBJ2-2
V gene: TRBV10-1
D gene: -
clone size: -
CDR3 DNA: TGCGCCAGCAGTGAGTCACTACTACCTCAGAACACCGGGGAGCTGTTTTTT
CDR3 protein: CASSESLLPQNTGELFF

J gene: TRBJ2-5
V gene: TRBV6-6
D gene: TRBD2
clone size: -
CDR3 DNA: TGTGCCAGCAGGCGTAGTGCCAGCGGGGGGGCCCAGACCCAGTACTTC
CDR3 protein: CASRRSASGGAQTQYF

J gene: TRBJ2-1
V gene: TRBV10-2
D gene: -
clone size: -
CDR3 DNA: TGCGCCAGCAGTCAGGGCTCCTACAATGAGCAGTTCTTC
CDR3 protein: CASSQGSYNEQFF

J gene: TRBJ2-6
V gene: TRBV7-3
D gene: TRBD1
clone size: -
CDR3 DNA: TGTGCCAGCAGCTCTGGGACAGCTGGGGCCAACGTCCTGACTTTC
CDR3 protein: CASSSGTAGANVLTF

J gene: TRBJ2-7
V gene: TRBV27
D gene: -
clone size: -
CDR3 DNA: TGTGCCAGCAGTTTATTGAGGTTCGACGAGCAGTACTTC
CDR3 protein: CASSLLRFDEQYF

J gene: TRBJ2-1
V gene: TRBV27
D gene: TRBD1
clone size: -
CDR3 DNA: TGTGCCAGCAGTTTAACCGGGACAGGGGGGAACAATGAGCAGTTCTTC
CDR3 protein: CASSLTGTGGNNEQFF

J gene: TRBJ2-2
V gene: TRBV7-3
D gene: TRBD1
clone size: few
CDR3 DNA: TGTGCCAGCAGCTTCGGCGGACAGGGGGCCGGCGGGGAGCTGTTTTTT
CDR3 protein: CASSFGGQGAGGELFF

J gene: TRBJ2-2
V gene: TRBV10-3
D gene: -
clone size: -
CDR3 DNA: TGTGCCATCAGTGTAATTCCGGGAATTAACACCGGGGAGCTGTTTTTT
CDR3 protein: CAISVIPGINTGELFF

J gene: TRBJ1-5
V gene: TRBV6-2/TRBV6-3
D gene: -
clone size: -
CDR3 DNA: TGTGCCAGCAGCCTACAGGGCGGGGGACAGCCCCAGCATTTT
CDR3 protein: CASSLQGGGQPQHF

J gene: TRBJ2-5
V gene: TRBV5-4
D gene: -
clone size: -
CDR3 DNA: TGTGCCAGCAGCTTCTACAGGTCGACCCAAAAAGAGACCCAGTACTTC
CDR3 protein: CASSFYRSTQKETQYF

J gene: TRBJ1-5
V gene: TRBV6-1
D gene: -
clone size: -
CDR3 DNA: TGTGCCAGCAGTGACCAGGGTTATGGCAATCAGCCCCAGCATTTT
CDR3 protein: CASSDQGYGNQPQHF

J gene: TRBJ1-1
V gene: TRBV6-1
D gene: -
clone size: -
CDR3 DNA: TGTGCCAGCAGTGAAGCTCGGAACACTGAAGCTTTCTTT
CDR3 protein: CASSEARNTEAFF

J gene: TRBJ1-6
V gene: TRBV5-4
D gene: TRBD1
clone size: -
CDR3 DNA: TGTGCCAGCAGCTTGACCCCGACAGGGGTCGGATCACCCCTCCACTTT
CDR3 protein: CASSLTPTGVGSPLHF

J gene: TRBJ1-5
V gene: TRBV19
D gene: -
clone size: -
CDR3 DNA: TGTGCCAGTAGTATCGGTGGGGCTAGCAATCAGCCCCAGCATTTT
CDR3 protein: CASSIGGASNQPQHF

J gene: TRBJ2-7
V gene: TRBV5-8
D gene: TRBD1
clone size: once
CDR3 DNA: TGTGCCAGCAGCCAGCCCGGGACAGAGAACTACGAGCAGTACTTC
CDR3 protein: CASSQPGTENYEQYF

J gene: TRBJ2-3
V gene: TRBV27
D gene: TRBD2
clone size: -
CDR3 DNA: TGTGCCAGCAATCAGTGGGAGGGAGATACGCAGTATTTT
CDR3 protein: CASNQWEGDTQYF

J gene: TRBJ1-1
V gene: TRBV5-4
D gene: -
clone size: -
CDR3 DNA: TGTGCCAGCAGCTCAGGACAGAACACTGAAGCTTTCTTT
CDR3 protein: CASSSGQNTEAFF

J gene: TRBJ1-5
V gene: TRBV4-2
D gene: TRBD1
clone size: -
CDR3 DNA: TGTGCCAGCAGCCAAGTTAACTTGGGGACAGGGTTATTCGATCAGCCCCAGCATTTT
CDR3 protein: CASSQVNLGTGLFDQPQHF

J gene: TRBJ1-6
V gene: TRBV5-4
D gene: TRBD1
clone size: few
CDR3 DNA: TGTGCCAGCAGCTTGGGGACAGGGGAAAATTCACCCCTCCACTTT
CDR3 protein: CASSLGTGENSPLHF

J gene: TRBJ2-5
V gene: TRBV5-4
D gene: -
clone size: -
CDR3 DNA: TGTGCCAGCAAGGGGGGGGCCCCCCACCAAGAGACCCAGTACTTC
CDR3 protein: CASKGGAPHQETQYF

J gene: TRBJ2-5
V gene: TRBV11-2
D gene: TRBD2
clone size: -
CDR3 DNA: TGTGCCAGCAGCTTCTCTAGCGGGGGGGCGAAGCAAGAGACCCAGTACTTC
CDR3 protein: CASSFSSGGAKQETQYF

J gene: TRBJ1-5
V gene: TRBV29-1
D gene: TRBD1
clone size: -
CDR3 DNA: TGCAGCGCCCGCTCGGCACAGGGGGGCAATCAGCCCCAGCATTTT
CDR3 protein: CSARSAQGGNQPQHF

J gene: TRBJ2-1
V gene: TRBV7-8
D gene: TRBD1
clone size: -
CDR3 DNA: TGTGCCAGCAGGTGGGACAGATACAATGAGCAGTTCTTC
CDR3 protein: CASRWDRYNEQFF

J gene: TRBJ1-2
V gene: TRBV28
D gene: -
clone size: -
CDR3 DNA: TGTGCCAGCAGTTTCTCTACAGGGATCTATGGCTACACCTTC
CDR3 protein: CASSFSTGIYGYTF

J gene: TRBJ2-7
V gene: TRBV2
D gene: TRBD2
clone size: -
CDR3 DNA: TGTGCCAGCAGTGAGCCGGCGGGAGCGATATACGAGCAGTACTTC
CDR3 protein: CASSEPAGAIYEQYF

J gene: TRBJ2-1
V gene: TRBV2
D gene: -
clone size: -
CDR3 DNA: TGTGCCAGCAGGATCGGACTCATATCGTACAATGAGCAGTTCTTC
CDR3 protein: CASRIGLISYNEQFF